This T cell receptor beta chain stems from a study of somatic mutations in cytotoxic T cells in rheumatoid arthritis. Study findings and constraints: Clonality of CD8+ T cells, which was compared between rheumatoid arthritis patients and age-matched healthy controls, did not differ significantly. With advancing age, CD8+ clonality climbed in rheumatoid arthritis patients but did not rise in healthy controls. No multiple-comparison adjustment was applied to the slight TRBV07 underrepresentation in rheumatoid arthritis patients.

Assay: immunoSEQ multiplex PCR; the TCRdb copy retains only in-frame clones and omits some. The data hold 15,000 to 20,000 clones, with roughly 82% observed a single time. The germline V gene has CDR1 PRHDT and CDR2 FYEKMQ (reference sequence). Trimming left V 0 bases short and J 3 bases short, with 10 bases between. The CDR3 covers 15 residues. This clone was picked up one time. Its matching antigen is unknown. The V gene is TRBV13, the J gene TRBJ2-3; D perhaps matches TRBD2 (6 bases). The clonotype comes from a woman in her forties or fifties in good health. Specimen: CD8+ T cells sorted from blood. The CDR3: CASSLGPLATDTQYF. CDR3 coding DNA: TGTGCCAGCAGCTTAGGCCCACTAGCTACAGATACGCAGTATTTT.